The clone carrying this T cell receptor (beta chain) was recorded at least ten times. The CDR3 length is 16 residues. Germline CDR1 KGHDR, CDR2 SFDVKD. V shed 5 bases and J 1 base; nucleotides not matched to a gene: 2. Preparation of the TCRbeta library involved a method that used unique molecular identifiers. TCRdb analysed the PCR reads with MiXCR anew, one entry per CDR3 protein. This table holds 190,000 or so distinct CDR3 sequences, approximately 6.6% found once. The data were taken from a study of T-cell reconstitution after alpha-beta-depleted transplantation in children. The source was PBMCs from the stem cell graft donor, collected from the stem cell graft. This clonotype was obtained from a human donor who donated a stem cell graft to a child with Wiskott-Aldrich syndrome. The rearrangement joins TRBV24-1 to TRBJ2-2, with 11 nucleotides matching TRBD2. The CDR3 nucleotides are TGTGCCACCAGTGGAGGACTAGCGGGGAACACCGGGGAGCTGTTTTTT. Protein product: CATSGGLAGNTGELFF.